This TCR beta chain was captured in a study of T-cell memory formation after mild COVID-19. The sample holds a few counts of this clonotype. The CDR3 length is 13 residues. V lost 4 bases, J lost 6 bases, and 13 bases lay in between. CDR1 and CDR2 from the germline V gene are MNHEY and SVGAGI. In TCRdb, the 5' RACE reads were re-called with MiXCR into one record per CDR3 protein. The table shows 200,000 to 250,000 distinct CDR3 sequences, with around 8.8% occurring only once. Material for sequencing was PBMCs or a T cell subset sorted from them (not recorded which). This rearrangement joins TRBV6-5 to TRBJ2-7; no reliable D call. The TCR originated in a man aged 18 to 29 who had mild COVID-19 (a few samples of this study predate the infection). Cell type and time point are not known. CDR3 loop: CASSSLQKGEQYF. DNA of the CDR3: TGTGCCAGCAGTTCCTTACAAAAAGGCGAGCAGTACTTC.